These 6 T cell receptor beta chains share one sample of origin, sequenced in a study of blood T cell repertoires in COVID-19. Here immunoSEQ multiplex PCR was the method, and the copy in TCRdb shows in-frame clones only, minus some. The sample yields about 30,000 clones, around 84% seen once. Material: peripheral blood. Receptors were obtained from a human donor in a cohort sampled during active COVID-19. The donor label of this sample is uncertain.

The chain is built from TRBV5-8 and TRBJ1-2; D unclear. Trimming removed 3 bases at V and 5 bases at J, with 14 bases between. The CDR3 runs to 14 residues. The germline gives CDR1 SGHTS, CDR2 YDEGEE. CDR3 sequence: CASSSTAVGYGYTF. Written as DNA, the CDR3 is TGTGCCAGCAGCTCGACCGCGGTAGGATATGGCTACACCTTC. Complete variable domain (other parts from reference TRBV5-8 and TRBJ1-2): EAGVTQSPTHLIKTRGQQATLRCSPISGHTSVYWYQQALGLGLQFLLWYDEGEERNRGNFPPRFSGRQFPNYSSELNVNALELEDSALYLCASSSTAVGYGYTFGSGTRLTVV.

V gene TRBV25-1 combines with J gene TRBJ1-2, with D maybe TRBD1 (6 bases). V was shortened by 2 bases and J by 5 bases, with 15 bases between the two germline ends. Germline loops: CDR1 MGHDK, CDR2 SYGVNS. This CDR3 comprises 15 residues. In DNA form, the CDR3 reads TGTGCCAGCAGTGAAATCTCCAGGGGAGGGTATGGCTACACCTTC. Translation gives CASSEISRGGYGYTF.

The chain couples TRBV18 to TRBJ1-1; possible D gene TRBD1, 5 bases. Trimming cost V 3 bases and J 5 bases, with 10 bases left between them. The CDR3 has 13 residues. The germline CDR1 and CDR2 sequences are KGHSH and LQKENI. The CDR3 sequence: CASSPTELTEAFF. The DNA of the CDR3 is TGTGCCAGCTCACCGACAGAGCTAACTGAAGCTTTCTTT.

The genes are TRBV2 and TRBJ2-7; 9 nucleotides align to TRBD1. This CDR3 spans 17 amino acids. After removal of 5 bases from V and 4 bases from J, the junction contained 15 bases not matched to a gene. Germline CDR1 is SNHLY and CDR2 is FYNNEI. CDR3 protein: CASSRLISGTGIYEQYF. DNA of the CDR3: TGTGCCAGCAGTCGATTGATATCCGGGACAGGGATATACGAGCAGTACTTC.

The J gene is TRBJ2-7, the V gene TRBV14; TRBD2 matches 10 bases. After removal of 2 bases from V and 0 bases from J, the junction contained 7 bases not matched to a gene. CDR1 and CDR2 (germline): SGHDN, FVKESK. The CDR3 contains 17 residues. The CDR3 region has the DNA TGTGCCAGCAGCCAAACCGGGACTAGCGAAACCTCCTACGAGCAGTACTTC. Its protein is CASSQTGTSETSYEQYF.

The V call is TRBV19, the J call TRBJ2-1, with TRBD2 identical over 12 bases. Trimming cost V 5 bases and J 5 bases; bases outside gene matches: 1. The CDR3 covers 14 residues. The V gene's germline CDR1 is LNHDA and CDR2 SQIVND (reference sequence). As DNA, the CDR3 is TGTGCCAGTAGTCCTAGCGGGAGGGACAATGAGCAGTTCTTC. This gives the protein CASSPSGRDNEQFF.